This TCR beta chain was identified in a study of T cell responses to AZD1222 COVID-19 vaccine. General study findings and limits: Sampling captured repertoires only after the peak T cell response. Close to half of all spike-specific TCRs reportedly target regions of the variants that are unmutated. Baseline seropositivity characterized only six AZD1222 recipients.

Concerning this clone itself: Its specificity is not known.

This CDR3 spans 13 amino acids. V lost 0 bases, J lost 8 bases, and 8 bases lay in between. Germline V lookup: CDR1 SGHTA, CDR2 FQGNSA. Clones were read by immunoSEQ multiplex PCR, and TCRdb kept only the in-frame ones, dropping some. The profile shows fewer than 150,000 clones, more than 85% of them singletons. The clonotype comes from an adult in good health. The chain links TRBV7-2 to TRBJ1-3; D perhaps matches TRBD1 (5 bases). Here the sequenced sample was peripheral blood, taken on day 0 of AZD1222 vaccination. The CDR3 DNA reads as TGTGCCAGCAGCTTAGCAGGGGAAGACACCATATATTTT. This gives the protein CASSLAGEDTIYF.